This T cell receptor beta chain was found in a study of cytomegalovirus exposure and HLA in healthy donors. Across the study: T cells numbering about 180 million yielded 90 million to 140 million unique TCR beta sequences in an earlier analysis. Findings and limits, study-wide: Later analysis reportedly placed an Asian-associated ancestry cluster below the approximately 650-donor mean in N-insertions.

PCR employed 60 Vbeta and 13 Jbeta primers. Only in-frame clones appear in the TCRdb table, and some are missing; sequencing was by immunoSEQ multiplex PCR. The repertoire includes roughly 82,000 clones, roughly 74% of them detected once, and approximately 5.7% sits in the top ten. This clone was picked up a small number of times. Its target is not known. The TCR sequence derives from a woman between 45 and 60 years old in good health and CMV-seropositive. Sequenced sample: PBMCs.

CDR3 in amino acids: CASSLGTGGNQPQHF. CDR3 nucleotides: TGTGCCAGCAGCCTGGGGACAGGGGGGAATCAGCCCCAGCATTTT. The rearrangement links TRBV7-8 to TRBJ1-5; 11 bases are a match to TRBD1. The V and J ends lost 5 bases and 4 bases, in that order; junction bases with no gene match: 4. The length of the CDR3 is 15 residues. Germline CDR1 SGHVS, CDR2 FQNEAQ.